This TCR beta chain originates from a study of CD8 T cells in ankylosing spondylitis. Regarding the study as a whole: As for the disease-linked clones, they showed a CD8+ phenotype and occurred at relatively low frequencies in peripheral blood. Existing reports had already noted some motif variants in reactive arthritis synovial fluid and blood.

There are many counts of this clonotype. Its target is unknown. With molecular barcodes, quantitative 5'-RACE was used to make the TCR beta libraries. TCRdb re-derived calls from the 5' RACE reads in MiXCR, one entry per CDR3 protein. This table holds a few hundred thousand distinct CDR3 sequences, about 11% found once. Germline V gene data show CDR1 as MDHEN and CDR2 as SYDVKM. After removal of 1 base from V and 5 bases from J, the junction contained 18 bases not matched to a gene. There are 19 residues in the CDR3. Sequencing was performed on blood, either unsorted or a sorted T cell fraction (not recorded which). The V and J genes are TRBV28 and TRBJ2-7; 9 nucleotides line up with TRBD1. The receptor was derived from a male donor with ankylosing spondylitis or in good health (not recorded which). DNA for the CDR3: TGTGCCAGCAGTTTATCCACGGGATTCCGGGGACAGGGTAAAGACGAGCAGTACTTC. Translated: CASSLSTGFRGQGKDEQYF.